Following are 16 T cell receptor beta chains from one sample sequenced in a study of OX40 agonist ivuxolimab in advanced cancers. Only in-frame clones appear in the TCRdb table, and some are missing; sequencing was by immunoSEQ multiplex PCR. The data hold tens of thousands of clones, with roughly 87% observed a single time. This material consisted of CD4+ or CD8+ T cells sorted from blood, taken in a trial of the OX40 agonist ivuxolimab. The receptor set was obtained from an adult with an advanced solid tumor such as melanoma, head and neck, liver or kidney cancer.

V is TRBV11-3 and J is TRBJ2-1; D may be TRBD2 (5 bases). Germline CDR1 and CDR2: SGHNT and YENEEA. This CDR3 is 14 amino acids long. Trimming left V 10 bases short and J 6 bases short, with 19 bases between. The CDR3 loop is CATSLEGATNEQFF. CDR3 sequence (DNA): TGTGCCACATCCCTCGAGGGAGCCACCAATGAGCAGTTCTTC.

V and J are TRBV9 and TRBJ2-1; D remains unclear. The CDR3 spans 12 residues. Germline V CDR1 and CDR2: SGDLS, YYNGEE. The V end was cut by 0 bases, the J end by 5 bases, with 3 bases between. The CDR3: CASSVGDNEQFF. CDR3 coding DNA: TGTGCCAGCAGCGTAGGAGACAATGAGCAGTTCTTC.

The V and J genes are TRBV7-9 and TRBJ1-2, with a tentative D call TRBD1 (5 bases). Trimming shortened V by 4 bases and J by 8 bases, and 20 bases separated the two germline ends. CDR3 size: 15 residues. The germline V gene encodes CDR1 SEHNR and CDR2 FQNEAQ (reference sequence). In DNA, the CDR3 is TGTGCCAGCAGCTGGCCAGGGACGACTCTCGGCGGCTACACCTTC. Amino acid sequence: CASSWPGTTLGGYTF.

The J gene is TRBJ1-5, the V gene TRBV7-9; 7 nucleotides line up with TRBD1. V was pared by 4 bases and J by 2 bases, with 8 bases of the junction left unmatched. The CDR3 covers 16 residues. From germline, CDR1 is SEHNR and CDR2 FQNEAQ (reference sequence). This CDR3 is CASSSITGDRNQPQHF. The DNA of the CDR3 is TGTGCCAGCAGCTCGATTACAGGGGATCGCAATCAGCCCCAGCATTTT.

The chain joins TRBV14 to TRBJ2-4; 8 nucleotides line up with TRBD1. The CDR3 totals 14 residues. Trimming at V came to 2 bases and at J to 8 bases, leaving 5 bases not matched to a gene. CDR1 is SGHDN, CDR2 FVKESK, per germline. For the CDR3, the DNA is TGTGCCAGCAGCCAATTAGGACAGGGTCACATTCAGTACTTC. Its translation: CASSQLGQGHIQYF.

The chain combines TRBV5-1 with TRBJ2-1; 14 bases are shared with TRBD2. In germline, CDR1 is SGHRS, CDR2 YFSETQ. The junction had 7 bases not matched to a gene; V was cut back by 4 bases and J by 4 bases. The CDR3 extends over 17 amino acids. This CDR3 reads CASSPGLAGGIYNEQFF. CDR3 nucleotides: TGCGCCAGCAGCCCTGGACTAGCGGGAGGAATATACAATGAGCAGTTCTTC.

The chain recombines TRBV18 with TRBJ2-5, with D perhaps assigned TRBD1 or TRBD2 (5 bases each). CDR1 KGHSH and CDR2 LQKENI come from the germline V gene. The CDR3 runs 15 residues. Trimming cost V 0 bases and J 4 bases, with 12 bases left between them. This chain's CDR3 is CASSPPGTLGETQYF. CDR3 DNA sequence: TGTGCCAGCTCACCACCGGGGACCCTAGGAGAGACCCAGTACTTC.

This sequence joins TRBV9 and TRBJ2-1; TRBD1 matches 9 bases. Trimming cost V 5 bases and J 8 bases; bases outside gene matches: 14. This CDR3 has 16 residues. Looked up from germline, CDR1 is SGDLS and CDR2 is YYNGEE. CDR3 region: CASSPRGDRVRDEQFF. The CDR3 region has the DNA TGTGCCAGCAGTCCCCGGGGGGACAGGGTTAGGGATGAGCAGTTCTTC.

The chain combines TRBV19 with TRBJ2-2; no definite D call. V dropped 6 bases and J dropped 4 bases, with 15 bases sitting between them. The CDR3 is 15 amino acids. CDR1 and CDR2 (germline): LNHDA, SQIVND (reference sequence). The CDR3 is CASSLWTRATGELFF. CDR3 DNA: TGTGCCAGTAGCCTCTGGACCCGGGCCACCGGGGAGCTGTTTTTT.

The chain recombines TRBV2 with TRBJ2-3, with 10 bases identical to TRBD2. CDR1 SNHLY and CDR2 FYNNEI come from the germline V gene. Germline trimming cut 1 base from V and 2 bases from J; bases unmatched to any gene: 3. The CDR3 is 16 amino acids. CDR3 nucleotide sequence: TGTGCCAGCAGTGAAGTAACTAGCGGGACCACAGATACGCAGTATTTT. Residues: CASSEVTSGTTDTQYF.

The rearrangement joins TRBV7-3 to TRBJ2-2; unclear D gene. The ends were cut back, 1 base at V and 3 bases at J, with 9 bases in the middle. The CDR3 has 15 residues. Per the germline V gene, CDR1 is SGHTA and CDR2 is FQGTGA. The CDR3 reads CASSLKAGDTGELFF. Here the CDR3 DNA reads TGTGCCAGCAGCTTAAAGGCCGGAGACACCGGGGAGCTGTTTTTT.

As to this clone: Within the sample, other DNA sequences also encode this same CDR3. This chain uses TRBV20-1 with TRBJ2-7; the D is unclear. The V gene's germline CDR1 is DFQATT and CDR2 SNEGSKA (reference sequence). V was cut by 3 bases and J by 3 bases, with 6 bases left in between. The CDR3 has 11 amino acids. CDR3 coding DNA: TGCAGTGCTAGCGATATCTACGAGCAGTACTTC. This encodes CSASDIYEQYF.

This chain joins TRBV2 and TRBJ2-7, with 7 bases identical to TRBD2. The junction had 11 bases not matched to a gene; V was cut back by 5 bases and J by 4 bases. CDR3 size: 15 residues. The germline gives CDR1 SNHLY, CDR2 FYNNEI. Written as DNA, the CDR3 is TGTGCCAGCAGTCGAGGGTCCCTAGCGGAATACGAGCAGTACTTC. Translating gives CASSRGSLAEYEQYF.

The chain carries TRBV29-1 and TRBJ2-5; D is ambiguous. V shed 3 bases and J shed 2 bases, with 7 bases lying between them. Germline assignment: CDR1 SQVTM and CDR2 ANQGSEA. This CDR3 has 12 amino acids. The CDR3 DNA follows: TGCAGCGTTGACGACATACAAGAGACCCAGTACTTC. Its protein is CSVDDIQETQYF.

This clone was observed a single time. The genes are TRBV7-9 and TRBJ2-5, with a possible D match to TRBD2 (5 bases). The CDR3 length is 15 residues. V was cut by 1 base and J by 2 bases, with 11 bases left in between. Germline CDR1 reads SEHNR; CDR2 reads FQNEAQ (reference sequence). In DNA form, the CDR3 reads TGTGCCAGCAGCTTAGTCAGAGGGATTCAAGAGACCCAGTACTTC. Protein product: CASSLVRGIQETQYF. Full variable domain (missing parts from reference TRBV7-9 and TRBJ2-5): DTGVSQNPRHKITKRGQNVTFRCDPISEHNRLYWYRQTLGQGPEFLTYFQNEAQLEKSRLLSDRFSAERPKGSFSTLEIQRTEQGDSAMYLCASSLVRGIQETQYFGPGTRLLVL.

The chain has TRBV4-3 and TRBJ1-4; tentatively, D is TRBD1 (5 bases). Trimming removed 3 bases from V and 8 bases from J, with 16 bases in between. This CDR3 is 15 amino acids long. Germline loops: CDR1 LGHNA, CDR2 YSLEER. The CDR3 nucleotides read TGCGCCAGCAGCCATGCCGACGTGCGGGGGGAAAAACTGTTTTTT. Translation gives CASSHADVRGEKLFF.